This T cell receptor (beta chain) was captured by sequencing in a study of blood T cell repertoires in COVID-19. The protocol was immunoSEQ multiplex PCR, while the TCRdb copy is restricted to in-frame clones and leaves out a portion. The table records some 330,000 clones, more than 75% of them present only once. Trimming cost V 6 bases and J 4 bases, with 12 bases left between them. This CDR3 has 14 residues. Per germline, CDR1 MNHEY and CDR2 SVGAGI. Sequenced material: PBMCs or T cells enriched from blood (not recorded which). The receptor was derived from a man between 35 and 55 years old in a cohort exposed to, infected with or recovered from COVID-19 (not recorded which). The chain recombines TRBV6-5 with TRBJ1-4; D unresolved. This chain's CDR3 is CASSLLQINEKLFF. The CDR3 region has the DNA TGTGCCAGCAGCCTCTTGCAGATTAATGAAAAACTGTTTTTT.